The sequence of this T cell receptor beta chain was determined in a study of molecular identifiers for immune sequencing clone quantification. Study summary: RNA from 20,000 or 100,000 naive CD8 cells was split five ways in replicates, with four sequenced.

V gave up 4 bases and J gave up 3 bases, with 5 bases separating them. The germline V gene has CDR1 SGHRS and CDR2 YFSETQ. The CDR3 loop spans 11 amino acids. This clonotype was recorded at least ten times. Previously reported methods and listed TCR primers produced the bulk TCR libraries. TCRdb re-derived calls from the PCR reads in MiXCR, one entry per CDR3 protein. The profile shows some 88,000 distinct CDR3 sequences, under 25% of them singletons. Naive CD8 T cells were sorted as CD8+CD4-CCR7+CD45RA+. This clonotype originated in a human donor in good health. Some libraries in this study had Jurkat cell RNA spiked in. The sequenced sample was naive CD8+ T cells from blood, with Jurkat cell RNA spiked in. Subset: FACS-sorted CD8+CD4-CCR7+CD45RA+ naive T cells. The V gene is TRBV5-1, the J gene TRBJ2-7; no definite D call. Written as DNA, the CDR3 is TGCGCCAGCAGCACCCACTACGAGCAGTACTTC. Translated: CASSTHYEQYF.